These 30 T cell receptor beta chains were all obtained from the same sample, sequenced in a study of follicular helper T cells after annual influenza vaccination. Clones were read by immunoSEQ multiplex PCR, and TCRdb kept only the in-frame ones, dropping some. The repertoire includes about 10,000 clones, about 80% of them detected once, and about 0.76% sits in the top ten. Time point: 2014-2015 season, 7 days after vaccination. The starting material was CXCR5- memory CD4+ T cells sorted from blood, obtained 7 days after influenza vaccination. Receptor source: an adult who received the influenza vaccine.

This CDR3 reads CASARGNSNQPQHF. Here the CDR3 DNA reads TGTGCCAGCGCGAGGGGAAATAGCAATCAGCCCCAGCATTTT. This chain links TRBV6-1 with TRBJ1-5; TRBD1 is a possible D gene (5 bases). The CDR3 covers 14 residues. Germline CDR1 MNHNS, CDR2 SASEGT. V was trimmed by 8 bases and J by 0 bases, leaving 11 bases between them.

The rearrangement uses TRBV11-2 and TRBJ1-1; D is possibly TRBD1 (5 bases). CDR1 SGHAT and CDR2 FQNNGV come from the germline V gene. The CDR3 covers 13 residues. V shed 5 bases and J shed 10 bases, with 17 bases lying between them. The CDR3: CASSVSYRGGAFF. The CDR3 DNA is TGTGCCAGCAGCGTCTCTTACCGGGGGGGAGCTTTCTTT.

The chain links TRBV25-1 to TRBJ2-5; possibly TRBD1 for D (6 bases). This CDR3 is built from 15 residues. V was pared by 3 bases and J by 1 base, with 12 bases between. Per the germline V gene, CDR1 is MGHDK and CDR2 is SYGVNS. The CDR3 bases are TGTGCCAGCAGTGATGGGACAAGAGGCCAAGAGACCCAGTACTTC. This sequence encodes CASSDGTRGQETQYF.

This clone has just one count. The CDR3 region is CASSPIGGQETQYF. CDR3 nucleotides: TGTGCCAGCAGTCCTATCGGGGGACAAGAGACCCAGTACTTC. This chain connects TRBV28 to TRBJ2-5, with a weak D call TRBD2 (6 bases). The CDR3 contains 14 residues. Germline CDR1 and CDR2: MDHEN and SYDVKM. V was cut by 5 bases and J by 2 bases, with 12 bases left in between.

J is TRBJ2-7 and V is TRBV6-6, with D uncertain. CDR3 size: 13 residues. The V end was cut by 2 bases, the J end by 0 bases, with 5 bases between. The germline V gene encodes CDR1 MNHNY and CDR2 SVGAGI (reference sequence). CDR3 nucleotides: TGTGCCAGCAGTTACCAGAACTCCTACGAGCAGTACTTC. It translates to CASSYQNSYEQYF.

The chain employs TRBV5-1 and TRBJ2-5; D perhaps matches TRBD1 (6 bases). The V end lost 1 base, the J end lost 4 bases, and 14 bases lay between the germline ends. The CDR3 covers 15 residues. Germline CDR1 SGHRS, CDR2 YFSETQ. The DNA of the CDR3 is TGCGCCAGCAGCTTGACAGGGCGAGGGTTAGAGACCCAGTACTTC. Protein: CASSLTGRGLETQYF. The full variable domain, rest sourced from reference TRBV5-1 and TRBJ2-5, is KAGVTQTPRYLIKTRGQQVTLSCSPISGHRSVSWYQQTPGQGLQFLFEYFSETQRNKGNFPGRFSGRQFSNSRSEMNVSTLELGDSALYLCASSLTGRGLETQYFGPGTRLLVL.

The genes are TRBV9 and TRBJ2-1; 8 positions match TRBD2. The CDR3 has 16 amino acids. Germline V gene data show CDR1 as SGDLS and CDR2 as YYNGEE. V trimming: 2 bases; J trimming: 5 bases; junction bases outside the gene matches: 9. The CDR3 loop reads CASSVPSGGGNNEQFF. CDR3 nucleotides: TGTGCCAGCAGCGTTCCGAGCGGGGGAGGCAACAATGAGCAGTTCTTC.

This clone was seen just once. J is TRBJ1-4 and V is TRBV12-2; the D segment call TRBD1 is taken from the table without a DNA check. TRBV12-2 is designated a pseudogene. This CDR3 has 16 amino acids. CDR3: CASRIRGRDRDEKLFF. The CDR3 region has the DNA TGTGCAAGTCGCATCAGGGGCCGGGACAGGGACGAAAAACTGTTTTTT.

The rearrangement joins TRBV28 to TRBJ2-1; D uncertain. Trimming removed 1 base at V and 4 bases at J, with 5 bases between. There are 13 residues in the CDR3. The V gene's germline CDR1 is MDHEN and CDR2 SYDVKM. The CDR3 here is CASSLSHYNEQFF. Written as DNA, the CDR3 is TGTGCCAGCAGTTTATCTCATTACAATGAGCAGTTCTTC.

Here the CDR3 reads CASSPGSTYNEQFF. CDR3 DNA sequence: TGCGCCAGCAGTCCGGGGTCCACCTACAATGAGCAGTTCTTC. The chain links TRBV5-1 to TRBJ2-1; weak D call: TRBD2 (5 bases). Trimming left V 5 bases short and J 2 bases short, with 11 bases between. The CDR3 length is 14 residues. CDR1 SGHRS and CDR2 YFSETQ come from the germline V gene.

V and J are TRBV28 and TRBJ2-4, with 7 positions matching TRBD1. The J segment lost 7 bases and the V segment lost 6 bases, leaving 12 bases of the junction unmatched. In germline, CDR1 is MDHEN, CDR2 SYDVKM. This CDR3 has 15 residues. The CDR3 region is CASSVRRGRGNIQYF. Here the CDR3 DNA reads TGTGCCAGCAGCGTCCGAAGGGGGCGCGGCAACATTCAGTACTTC.

This clone was seen once. The chain is built from TRBV19 and TRBJ2-5, with TRBD2 identical over 10 bases. The CDR3 is made up of 17 amino acids. Germline V CDR1 and CDR2: LNHDA, SQIVND (reference sequence). The J segment lost 1 base and the V segment lost 3 bases, leaving 8 bases of the junction unmatched. The CDR3 coding sequence is TGTGCCAGTAGTATCCGGACTAGCGGCACCCGCCAAGAGACCCAGTACTTC. Translating gives CASSIRTSGTRQETQYF.

The chain couples TRBV19 to TRBJ1-5, with 7 bases aligning to TRBD1. Germline CDR1 is LNHDA and CDR2 is SQIVND (reference sequence). Trimming at V came to 7 bases and at J to 0 bases, leaving 6 bases not matched to a gene. The length of the CDR3 is 15 residues. CDR3: CASKRTGRSNQPQHF. The CDR3 DNA reads as TGTGCCAGTAAGAGGACAGGCCGTAGCAATCAGCCCCAGCATTTT.

The chain uses TRBV5-6 and TRBJ1-5, with 7 positions matching TRBD1. Germline-derived CDR1 and CDR2 are SGHDT and YYEEEE. This CDR3 contains 14 residues. J was trimmed by 7 bases and V by 5 bases; bases with no gene match: 9. The chain's CDR3 is CASSPAGGRQPQHF. CDR3 DNA: TGTGCCAGCAGTCCCGCAGGGGGACGACAGCCCCAGCATTTT.

This clone came up a few times. The chain carries TRBV10-1 and TRBJ2-6; D unclear. The ends were cut back, 2 bases at V and 2 bases at J, with 7 bases in the middle. The CDR3 is 15 amino acids. Germline loops: CDR1 WNHNN, CDR2 SYGVQD (reference sequence). This CDR3 is CASSEGQPGANVLTF. The DNA for the CDR3 is TGCGCCAGCAGTGAGGGGCAGCCTGGGGCCAACGTCCTGACTTTC.

This clone was picked up a small number of times. The V gene is TRBV30, the J gene TRBJ2-1; 7 bases align to TRBD2. Trimming cost V 7 bases and J 7 bases; bases outside gene matches: 16. Germline V gene lookup returns CDR1 GTSNPN and CDR2 SVGIG (reference sequence). CDR3 size: 15 residues. The CDR3 here is CASRREGFYYNEQFF. In nucleotides, the CDR3 is TGTGCCTCCAGGAGGGAGGGTTTTTATTATAATGAGCAGTTCTTC.

This clone was counted between two and nine times. The rearrangement links TRBV7-9 to TRBJ2-1; no reliable D call. V shed 5 bases and J shed 12 bases, with 8 bases lying between them. Germline CDR1 and CDR2: SEHNR and FQNEAQ (reference sequence). The CDR3 is made up of 10 amino acids. The CDR3 sequence is CASSGVRQFF. In nucleotides, the CDR3 is TGTGCCAGCAGCGGGGTCAGGCAGTTCTTC.

V gene TRBV5-4 combines with J gene TRBJ2-5, with D perhaps TRBD1 (5 bases). Trimming pared 0 bases from V and 4 bases from J, leaving 10 bases between. The CDR3 runs to 14 residues. Germline CDR1 is SGHNT and CDR2 is YYREEE (reference sequence). The CDR3 reads CASSLEGAGETQYF. In DNA, the CDR3 is TGTGCCAGCAGCTTGGAAGGGGCTGGAGAGACCCAGTACTTC.

The V gene is TRBV5-1, the J gene TRBJ2-4; maybe TRBD2 (7 bases). CDR1 SGHRS and CDR2 YFSETQ come from the germline V gene. This CDR3 has 14 amino acids. V lost 0 bases and J lost 8, with 12 bases in between. The CDR3 is CASSLGQAGDIQYF. The CDR3 DNA sequence: TGCGCCAGCAGCTTGGGACAGGCGGGGGACATTCAGTACTTC. Supplemented by reference TRBV5-1 and TRBJ2-4, the full variable domain reads KAGVTQTPRYLIKTRGQQVTLSCSPISGHRSVSWYQQTPGQGLQFLFEYFSETQRNKGNFPGRFSGRQFSNSRSEMNVSTLELGDSALYLCASSLGQAGDIQYFGAGTRLSVL.

The chain recombines TRBV5-6 with TRBJ2-2, with D perhaps given as TRBD1 or TRBD2 (6 bases each). Per the germline V gene, CDR1 is SGHDT and CDR2 is YYEEEE. The V end was cut by 6 bases, the J end by 4 bases, with 16 bases between. The CDR3 runs to 15 residues. CDR3 sequence reads: CASTLGGRVTGELFF. The CDR3 DNA follows: TGTGCCAGCACCCTAGGGGGGCGCGTCACCGGGGAGCTGTTTTTT. Supplemented by reference TRBV5-6 and TRBJ2-2, the full variable domain reads DAGVTQSPTHLIKTRGQQVTLRCSPKSGHDTVSWYQQALGQGPQFIFQYYEEEERQRGNFPDRFSGHQFPNYSSELNVNALLLGDSALYLCASTLGGRVTGELFFGEGSRLTVL.

The rearrangement joins TRBV28 to TRBJ2-5, with TRBD1 matching over 9 bases. Germline loops: CDR1 MDHEN, CDR2 SYDVKM. CDR3 size: 15 residues. V trimming: 5 bases; J trimming: 5 bases; junction bases outside the gene matches: 9. The CDR3 DNA follows: TGTGCCAGCAGTGCACCGGGACAGGGCGGGGAGACCCAGTACTTC. Translated, it gives CASSAPGQGGETQYF.

The chain is built from TRBV27 and TRBJ2-2; the D gene is possibly TRBD2 (6 bases). Between the trimmed V and J ends, which lost 6 bases and 0 bases, there was a span of 14 bases. The CDR3 loop spans 16 amino acids. The germline CDR1 and CDR2 sequences are MNHEY and SMNVEV (reference sequence). This CDR3 reads CASRKPGLANTGELFF. The CDR3, as DNA: TGTGCCAGCAGAAAGCCGGGACTGGCGAACACCGGGGAGCTGTTTTTT.

The chain links TRBV5-8 to TRBJ2-5, with D possibly matching TRBD2 (5 bases). The CDR3 runs 12 residues. Trimming cost V 5 bases and J 4 bases, with 9 bases left between them. From germline, CDR1 is SGHTS and CDR2 YDEGEE. The CDR3 protein is CASRADGETQYF. CDR3 sequence (DNA): TGTGCCAGCAGAGCGGACGGAGAGACCCAGTACTTC.

V is TRBV7-2 and J is TRBJ2-7; D ambiguous. The CDR3 is made up of 11 amino acids. The germline gives CDR1 SGHTA, CDR2 FQGNSA. Trimming stripped 2 bases from V and 4 bases from J, with 3 bases between. In nucleotides, the CDR3 is TGTGCCAGCAGCTTACGGTACGAGCAGTACTTC. Translated, it gives CASSLRYEQYF.

The chain is built from TRBV7-6 and TRBJ2-7; 7 bases fit TRBD2. In germline, CDR1 is SGHVS, CDR2 FNYEAQ. The CDR3 has 16 residues. The V segment lost 0 bases and the J segment 3 bases; nucleotides outside the gene matches: 8. This CDR3 is CASSLAPGREGYEQYF. In DNA, the CDR3 is TGTGCCAGCAGCTTAGCGCCAGGGAGGGAAGGCTACGAGCAGTACTTC.

This chain joins TRBV7-2 and TRBJ2-7; 9 bases line up with TRBD2. V gave up 3 bases and J gave up 2 bases; unmatched junction bases: 2. The CDR3 contains 14 residues. CDR1 is SGHTA and CDR2 is FQGNSA in the germline V gene. The CDR3 reads CASSLTSGTYEQYF. DNA of the CDR3: TGTGCCAGCAGCTTGACTAGCGGAACCTACGAGCAGTACTTC.

The CDR3 DNA sequence: TGCGCCAGCAGCCGCGGACAGGGGGCGGGTGGCTACACCTTC. Amino acids: CASSRGQGAGGYTF. The rearrangement links TRBV4-3 to TRBJ1-2; 11 bases align to TRBD1. The J segment lost 7 bases and the V segment lost 4 bases, leaving 5 bases of the junction unmatched. Germline-derived CDR1 and CDR2 are LGHNA and YSLEER. This CDR3 contains 14 residues.

The chain has TRBV14 and TRBJ1-3, with D uncertain. The V and J ends lost 2 bases and 2 bases respectively, with 13 bases between them. The germline V gene has CDR1 SGHDN and CDR2 FVKESK. This CDR3 is 16 amino acids long. CDR3 sequence: CASSQLASTTGNTIYF. The CDR3 DNA sequence: TGTGCCAGCAGCCAACTCGCGAGCACCACTGGAAACACCATATATTTT.

The chain links TRBV6-6 to TRBJ2-7; D is unresolved. The CDR3 length is 12 residues. Germline lookup yields CDR1 MNHNY and CDR2 SVGAGI (reference sequence). The V end was cut by 5 bases, the J end by 3 bases, with 8 bases between. CDR3 in amino acids: CASSGEIYEQYF. DNA of the CDR3: TGTGCCAGCAGTGGCGAAATCTACGAGCAGTACTTC.

The chain joins TRBV6-4 to TRBJ2-6; D is undetermined. Germline CDR1 is MRHNA and CDR2 is SNTAGT. This CDR3 has 15 amino acids. Trimming left V 6 bases short and J 4 bases short, with 13 bases between. The chain's CDR3 is CASSLPDSGANVLTF. DNA for the CDR3: TGTGCCAGCAGCCTCCCAGACTCCGGGGCCAACGTCCTGACTTTC.